Listed below are T cell receptor beta chains from one sample, sequenced in a study of Ad26.COV2.S vaccination and SARS-CoV-2 variants. Here immunoSEQ multiplex PCR was the method, and the copy in TCRdb shows in-frame clones only, minus some. The sample includes some 320,000 clones, around 84% of them seen just once. The source was peripheral blood, collected in a trial of Ad26.COV2.S vaccine versus placebo. Receptors were obtained from a person aged 18-65 years who received the Ad26.COV2.S COVID-19 vaccine or a placebo. The CDR3 runs from the conserved cysteine through the conserved F or W. A D gene is named only where the DNA matches it firmly. Rows give clone size only sometimes, using once, few, many, or a class for an expanded clone.

CASSRLTGTTEAFF,TGTGCCAGCAGCCGGCTCACAGGGACCACTGAAGCTTTCTTT,TRBV7-2,-,TRBJ1-1,-
CATSRGNSYEQYF,TGTGCCACCAGCAGAGGGAACTCCTACGAGCAGTACTTC,TRBV15,-,TRBJ2-7,-
CASSPGRSSGNTIYF,TGTGCCAGCTCACCAGGCAGGAGCTCTGGAAACACCATATATTTT,TRBV18,-,TRBJ1-3,-
CASSLPYQGITEAFF,TGTGCCAGCAGCTTACCCTATCAGGGGATCACTGAAGCTTTCTTT,TRBV7-8,-,TRBJ1-1,-
CASSLQGAGTEAFF,TGTGCCAGCAGCCTACAGGGGGCGGGTACTGAAGCTTTCTTT,TRBV6-5,TRBD1,TRBJ1-1,-
CASSLTPGLAGINEQFF,TGTGCCAGCAGCTTAACGCCGGGACTAGCGGGGATTAATGAGCAGTTCTTC,TRBV3-1/TRBV3-2,TRBD2,TRBJ2-1,once
CASSSGGGNRGPSTDTQYF,TGTGCCAGCAGCTCAGGAGGGGGCAACCGGGGGCCTAGCACAGATACGCAGTATTTT,TRBV21-1,-,TRBJ2-3,-
CATATVNTEAFF,TGTGCCACCGCCACGGTGAACACTGAAGCTTTCTTT,TRBV6-5,-,TRBJ1-1,-
CASSLWGAQPQHF,TGTGCCAGCAGCTTGTGGGGGGCTCAGCCCCAGCATTTT,TRBV5-5,-,TRBJ1-5,-
CASSASGGAGELFF,TGTGCCAGCAGCGCTAGCGGGGGGGCCGGGGAGCTGTTTTTT,TRBV9,TRBD2,TRBJ2-2,-
CASQPSGAGEYNEQFF,TGTGCCAGCCAGCCAAGCGGGGCAGGGGAGTACAATGAGCAGTTCTTC,TRBV4-2,-,TRBJ2-1,-
CASSLKSGSNNEQFF,TGTGCCAGCAGCTTGAAAAGTGGGAGCAACAATGAGCAGTTCTTC,TRBV7-2,-,TRBJ2-1,-
CASSVGGGAADTQYF,TGTGCCAGCAGCGTAGGCGGGGGGGCGGCAGATACGCAGTATTTT,TRBV9,TRBD2,TRBJ2-3,-
CSVVWTGDYNEQFF,TGCAGCGTTGTATGGACAGGGGATTACAATGAGCAGTTCTTC,TRBV29-1,TRBD1,TRBJ2-1,few
CASSQDRVLRGNIQYF,TGCGCCAGCAGCCAAGACAGGGTTCTGAGGGGGAACATTCAGTACTTC,TRBV4-3,-,TRBJ2-4,once
CASSLITTGGYTF,TGTGCCAGCAGCTTAATAACGACGGGGGGCTACACCTTC,TRBV7-9,-,TRBJ1-2,-
CASSLGQFSYNEQFF,TGTGCCAGCAGCCTCGGACAGTTCTCCTACAATGAGCAGTTCTTC,TRBV5-6,-,TRBJ2-1,-
CASSPSREYGYTF,TGTGCCAGCTCACCTTCCCGGGAGTATGGCTACACCTTC,TRBV18,-,TRBJ1-2,-
CASRETVSNQPQHF,TGTGCCAGCAGAGAGACAGTTAGCAATCAGCCCCAGCATTTT,TRBV6-4,-,TRBJ1-5,-
CASSSTGVGNTEAFF,TGTGCCAGCAGCTCCACAGGGGTGGGGAACACTGAAGCTTTCTTT,TRBV5-8,TRBD1,TRBJ1-1,-
CASSLGSLAGAVTDTQYF,TGTGCCAGCAGCTTAGGATCGCTAGCGGGGGCGGTTACAGATACGCAGTATTTT,TRBV7-9,TRBD2,TRBJ2-3,-
CASSLLAGGPKTQYF,TGCGCCAGCAGCTTGCTCGCGGGGGGGCCAAAGACCCAGTACTTC,TRBV5-1,TRBD2,TRBJ2-5,-
CASSLEVEQFF,TGTGCCAGCAGCTTAGAGGTGGAGCAGTTCTTC,TRBV7-2,-,TRBJ2-1,-
CASSQDSGSGTDTQYF,TGCGCCAGCAGCCAAGATTCGGGGTCAGGCACAGATACGCAGTATTTT,TRBV4-3,-,TRBJ2-3,-
CASSGPYRLVGNQPQHF,TGTGCCAGCAGTGGGCCCTATCGCCTTGTTGGCAATCAGCCCCAGCATTTT,TRBV6-2/TRBV6-3,-,TRBJ1-5,-
CASRFWASGGYGYTF,TGTGCCAGCCGTTTCTGGGCTTCTGGCGGCTATGGCTACACCTTC,TRBV6-1,-,TRBJ1-2,-
CASSIAGGTYEQYF,TGTGCCAGTAGTATCGCAGGGGGAACCTACGAGCAGTACTTC,TRBV19,TRBD1,TRBJ2-7,once
CASRLAGGNEQFF,TGTGCCAGCAGGCTAGCGGGGGGGAATGAGCAGTTCTTC,TRBV6-5,TRBD2,TRBJ2-1,-
CASSLDTGGRSPLHF,TGTGCCAGCAGCTTAGATACAGGGGGCCGGTCACCCCTCCACTTT,TRBV7-2,TRBD1,TRBJ1-6,-
CASGFAVRGGGTDTQYF,TGTGCTAGTGGTTTCGCAGTACGAGGCGGAGGCACAGATACGCAGTATTTT,TRBV12-5,-,TRBJ2-3,-
CARSRLRHNEQFF,TGTGCCAGGTCGCGACTTCGACACAATGAGCAGTTCTTC,TRBV7-9,-,TRBJ2-1,-
CASSVLRGSGDTQYF,TGTGCCAGCAGCGTACTGAGGGGATCAGGCGATACGCAGTATTTT,TRBV5-6,-,TRBJ2-3,-
CASLQGPLNTEAFF,TGTGCCAGCCTTCAGGGGCCGCTAAACACTGAAGCTTTCTTT,TRBV5-4,-,TRBJ1-1,-
CASSPNPSDSWGTEAFF,TGTGCCAGCAGCCCTAACCCTTCAGACTCCTGGGGGACTGAAGCTTTCTTT,TRBV7-2,-,TRBJ1-1,once
CASSIGDRETNEQFF,TGTGCCAGCAGCATTGGCGACCGGGAAACCAATGAGCAGTTCTTC,TRBV7-9,-,TRBJ2-1,-
CASSPWGTSGNTIYF,TGTGCCAGCAGCCCCTGGGGGACCTCTGGAAACACCATATATTTT,TRBV7-9,-,TRBJ1-3,-
CASSLHWDGPQHF,TGTGCCAGCAGCCTTCACTGGGACGGGCCCCAGCATTTT,TRBV7-3,-,TRBJ1-5,once
CASSQSGKANYGYTF,TGTGCCAGCAGCCAATCAGGGAAGGCGAACTATGGCTACACCTTC,TRBV3-1/TRBV3-2,-,TRBJ1-2,-
CASSPGEVTDTQYF,TGTGCCAGCAGCCCCGGGGAAGTCACAGATACGCAGTATTTT,TRBV7-2,-,TRBJ2-3,-
CASSRSALGQGNTEAFF,TGTGCCAGCTCACGATCAGCATTAGGACAGGGGAACACTGAAGCTTTCTTT,TRBV18,TRBD1,TRBJ1-1,-
CASSLAFSGSEGYTF,TGCGCCAGCAGCTTGGCCTTTTCGGGGAGCGAGGGCTACACCTTC,TRBV5-1,-,TRBJ1-2,-
CASSFPQALNTGELFF,TGTGCCAGCAGCTTTCCACAGGCCCTGAACACCGGGGAGCTGTTTTTT,TRBV7-9,-,TRBJ2-2,-
CASSPRLAAYEQYF,TGTGCCAGCAGCCCCAGACTAGCCGCCTACGAGCAGTACTTC,TRBV7-9,TRBD2,TRBJ2-7,-
CASSPRTGVGSPLHF,TGTGCCAGCAGCCCACGGACAGGGGTTGGTTCACCCCTCCACTTT,TRBV7-2,TRBD1,TRBJ1-6,-
CASSLGTGGNQPQHF,TGTGCCAGCAGCTTAGGGACAGGGGGGAATCAGCCCCAGCATTTT,TRBV7-2,TRBD1,TRBJ1-5,-
CASSQTGDDEKLFF,TGTGCCAGCAGCCAGACAGGGGATGATGAAAAACTGTTTTTT,TRBV5-6,TRBD1,TRBJ1-4,-
CASSIRQDDYYGYTF,TGTGCCAGTAGTATAAGGCAGGACGACTACTATGGCTACACCTTC,TRBV19,-,TRBJ1-2,-
CASSSGQVGANVLTF,TGCGCCAGCAGCTCTGGACAGGTTGGGGCCAACGTCCTGACTTTC,TRBV5-1,TRBD1,TRBJ2-6,-
CASSKGGVSTEAFF,TGTGCCAGCAGCAAAGGGGGGGTTTCCACTGAAGCTTTCTTT,TRBV7-8,-,TRBJ1-1,-
CASKPTGPLNEKLFF,TGCGCCAGCAAGCCCACAGGGCCCCTTAATGAAAAACTGTTTTTT,TRBV5-1,-,TRBJ1-4,-
CSVHSQGWIGTEAFF,TGCAGCGTGCACTCACAGGGTTGGATAGGCACTGAAGCTTTCTTT,TRBV29-1,-,TRBJ1-1,once
CATSRGGGNQPQHF,TGTGCCACCAGCAGAGGGGGCGGCAATCAGCCCCAGCATTTT,TRBV15,-,TRBJ1-5,-
CASSYREVGQPQHF,TGTGCCAGCAGTTACAGGGAGGTAGGGCAGCCCCAGCATTTT,TRBV6-6,-,TRBJ1-5,-
CASTTMRGGDTQYF,TGTGCCAGCACGACAATGCGGGGGGGAGATACGCAGTATTTT,TRBV7-2,TRBD2,TRBJ2-3,once
CASSPQSREFYYEQYF,TGTGCCAGCTCACCCCAATCGAGGGAATTCTACTACGAGCAGTACTTC,TRBV18,-,TRBJ2-7,-
CASSSPHIYGTGNTEAFF,TGTGCCAGCAGCTCCCCTCATATCTATGGGACAGGAAACACTGAAGCTTTCTTT,TRBV5-4,TRBD1,TRBJ1-1,-
CARSPSDQPQHF,TGTGCCAGAAGCCCGAGTGATCAGCCCCAGCATTTT,TRBV5-3,-,TRBJ1-5,-
CASRPTVKNTEAFF,TGTGCCAGCCGACCGACCGTGAAAAACACTGAAGCTTTCTTT,TRBV27,-,TRBJ1-1,-
CASSLLNQPQHF,TGTGCCAGCAGCTTACTTAATCAGCCCCAGCATTTT,TRBV7-2,-,TRBJ1-5,-
CASSEGGGIEAFF,TGCGCCAGCAGTGAGGGGGGGGGAATTGAAGCTTTCTTT,TRBV10-1,-,TRBJ1-1,-